The clone carrying this T cell receptor (beta chain) was detected ten times or more. CDR3 length equals 14 residues. V shed 4 bases and J 8 bases; nucleotides not matched to a gene: 8. The V gene's germline CDR1 is SGDLS and CDR2 YYNGEE. This sample was taken from a study of shared clonotypes between healthy human individuals. Assay used: immunoSEQ multiplex PCR; TCRdb lists only in-frame clones, some missing. Here the sample spans over a million clones, approximately 80% being singletons. This receptor was taken from a man between 18 and 35 years old in good health. Some clones in this sample may be carry-over from other donors' samples. Material: memory CD4+ T cells from PBMCs. Subset here: CD45RA-negative fraction. V is TRBV9 and J is TRBJ1-4; 7 bases line up with TRBD1. This CDR3 is CASSRTGNGEKLFF. DNA for the CDR3: TGTGCCAGCAGCCGGACAGGAAATGGAGAAAAACTGTTTTTT.